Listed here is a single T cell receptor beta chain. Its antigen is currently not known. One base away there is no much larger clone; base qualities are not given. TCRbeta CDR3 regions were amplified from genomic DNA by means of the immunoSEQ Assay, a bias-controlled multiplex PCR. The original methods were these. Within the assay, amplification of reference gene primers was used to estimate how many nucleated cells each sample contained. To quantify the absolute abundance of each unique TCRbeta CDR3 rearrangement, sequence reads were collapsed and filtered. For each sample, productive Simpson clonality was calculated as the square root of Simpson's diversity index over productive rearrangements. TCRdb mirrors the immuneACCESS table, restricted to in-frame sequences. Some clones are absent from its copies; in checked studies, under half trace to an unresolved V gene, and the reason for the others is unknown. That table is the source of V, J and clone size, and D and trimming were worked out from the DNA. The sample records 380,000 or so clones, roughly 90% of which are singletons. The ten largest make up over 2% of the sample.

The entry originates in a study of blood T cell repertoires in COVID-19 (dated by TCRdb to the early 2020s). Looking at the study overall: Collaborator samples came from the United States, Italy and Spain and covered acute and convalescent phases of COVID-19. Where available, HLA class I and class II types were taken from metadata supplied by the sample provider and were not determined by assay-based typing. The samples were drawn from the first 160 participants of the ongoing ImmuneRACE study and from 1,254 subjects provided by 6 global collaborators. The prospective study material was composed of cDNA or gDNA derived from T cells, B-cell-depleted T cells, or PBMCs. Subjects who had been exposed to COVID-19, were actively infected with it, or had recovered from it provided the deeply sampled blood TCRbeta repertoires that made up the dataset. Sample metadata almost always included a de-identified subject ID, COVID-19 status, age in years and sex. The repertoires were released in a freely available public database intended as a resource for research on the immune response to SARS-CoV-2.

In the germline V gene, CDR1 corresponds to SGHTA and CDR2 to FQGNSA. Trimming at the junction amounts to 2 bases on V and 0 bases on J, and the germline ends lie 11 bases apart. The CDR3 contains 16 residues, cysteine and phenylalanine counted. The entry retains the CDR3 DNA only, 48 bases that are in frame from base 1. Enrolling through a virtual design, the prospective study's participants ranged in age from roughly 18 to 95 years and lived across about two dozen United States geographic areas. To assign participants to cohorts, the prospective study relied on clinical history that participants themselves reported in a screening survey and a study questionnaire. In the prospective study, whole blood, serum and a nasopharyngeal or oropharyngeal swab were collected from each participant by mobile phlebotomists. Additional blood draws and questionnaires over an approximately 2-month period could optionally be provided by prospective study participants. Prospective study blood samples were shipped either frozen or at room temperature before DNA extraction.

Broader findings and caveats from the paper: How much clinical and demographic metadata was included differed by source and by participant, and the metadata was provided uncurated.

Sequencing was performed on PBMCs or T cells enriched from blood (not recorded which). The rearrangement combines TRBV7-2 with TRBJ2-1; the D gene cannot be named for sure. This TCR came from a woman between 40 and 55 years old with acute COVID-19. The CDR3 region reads CASSLRRASSYNEQFF. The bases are TGTGCCAGCAGCTTACGCCGCGCTAGCTCCTACAATGAGCAGTTCTTC.